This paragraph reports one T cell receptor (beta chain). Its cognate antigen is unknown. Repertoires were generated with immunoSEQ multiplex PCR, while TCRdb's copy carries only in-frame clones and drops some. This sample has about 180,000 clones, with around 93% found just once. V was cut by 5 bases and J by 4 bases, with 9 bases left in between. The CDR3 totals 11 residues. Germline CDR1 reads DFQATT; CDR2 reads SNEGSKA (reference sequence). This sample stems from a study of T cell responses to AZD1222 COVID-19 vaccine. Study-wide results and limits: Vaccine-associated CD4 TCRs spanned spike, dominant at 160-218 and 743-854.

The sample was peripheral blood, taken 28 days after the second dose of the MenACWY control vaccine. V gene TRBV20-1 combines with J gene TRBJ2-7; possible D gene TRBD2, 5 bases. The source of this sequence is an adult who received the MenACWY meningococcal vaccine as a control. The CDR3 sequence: CSASREYEQYF. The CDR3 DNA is TGCAGTGCTTCTAGGGAGTACGAGCAGTACTTC.